One sample yielded the 18 T cell receptor beta chains listed below, sequenced in a study of blood T cell repertoires in COVID-19. This table comes from immunoSEQ multiplex PCR, and its TCRdb copy is limited to in-frame clones, with some not included. The sample lists roughly 380,000 clones; about 91% were seen once. Input material: peripheral blood. The receptors shown here come from a woman between 40 and 50 years old with COVID-19, enrolled during active disease.

This clone came up a few times. The V and J genes are TRBV11-2 and TRBJ2-1; D is unclear. The CDR3 is made up of 11 amino acids. V lost 2 bases and J 8 bases, leaving 4 bases between the germline ends. Germline V lookup: CDR1 SGHAT, CDR2 FQNNGV. CDR3 in DNA: TGTGCCAGCAGCTTACTGTATGAGCAGTTCTTC. It specifies CASSLLYEQFF. The full variable domain, rest sourced from reference TRBV11-2 and TRBJ2-1, is EAGVAQSPRYKIIEKRQSVAFWCNPISGHATLYWYQQILGQGPKLLIQFQNNGVVDDSQLPKDRFSAERLKGVDSTLKIQPAKLEDSAVYLCASSLLYEQFFGPGTRLTVL.

The rearrangement uses TRBV9 and TRBJ2-3, with 7 bases identical to TRBD2. The germline V gene has CDR1 SGDLS and CDR2 YYNGEE. The CDR3 spans 14 residues. Trimming at V came to 7 bases and at J to 5 bases, leaving 10 bases not matched to a gene. The chain's CDR3 is CASGSQPGGDTQYF. CDR3 coding DNA: TGTGCCAGCGGGTCCCAACCGGGGGGAGATACGCAGTATTTT.

CDR3 sequence reads: CASRQQGLSNQPQHF. The CDR3 DNA reads TGTGCCAGCAGACAACAGGGGTTGAGCAATCAGCCCCAGCATTTT. The chain employs TRBV6-6 and TRBJ1-5; 7 bases agree with TRBD1. The CDR3 has 15 amino acids. The germline gives CDR1 MNHNY, CDR2 SVGAGI (reference sequence). The J segment lost 1 base and the V segment lost 6 bases, leaving 6 bases of the junction unmatched.

The chain links TRBV7-9 to TRBJ1-4, with a weak D call TRBD1 (6 bases). Germline V CDR1 and CDR2: SEHNR, FQNEAQ (reference sequence). The CDR3 contains 13 residues. The V and J ends lost 4 bases and 7 bases respectively, with 10 bases between them. In nucleotides, the CDR3 is TGTGCCAGCAGCTCGCGGACAGTTGAAAAACTGTTTTTT. This codes for CASSSRTVEKLFF.

The CDR3 region has the DNA TGTGCCAGCAGTGGTGTGACAGGGGGCATCTACGAGCAGTACTTC. This sequence encodes CASSGVTGGIYEQYF. The chain joins TRBV2 to TRBJ2-7, with 10 bases fitting TRBD1. Losses at the gene ends were 4 bases for V and 3 bases for J; bases not matched to a gene: 6. The CDR3 totals 15 residues. Looked up from germline, CDR1 is SNHLY and CDR2 is FYNNEI. Variable domain in full (rest from reference TRBV2 and TRBJ2-7): EPEVTQTPSHQVTQMGQEVILRCVPISNHLYFYWYRQILGQKVEFLVSFYNNEISEKSEIFDDQFSVERPDGSNFTLKIRSTKLEDSAMYFCASSGVTGGIYEQYFGPGTRLTVT.

This clone was found a few times. The rearrangement joins TRBV4-3 to TRBJ1-1; a possible D gene is TRBD1 (5 bases). Germline V CDR1 and CDR2: LGHNA, YSLEER. The CDR3 sequence is 17 residues long. The germline V and J ends were trimmed by 0 bases and 1 base, with 15 bases remaining between them. CDR3: CASSQEGGRAANTEAFF. CDR3 bases: TGCGCCAGCAGCCAAGAGGGGGGTCGGGCGGCGAACACTGAAGCTTTCTTT.

The chain recombines TRBV6-5 with TRBJ1-1; D call uncertain. Trimming cost V 3 bases and J 1 base, with 6 bases left between them. Germline V lookup: CDR1 MNHEY, CDR2 SVGAGI. CDR3 length equals 13 residues. CDR3 sequence (DNA): TGTGCCAGCAGTTATACACAGAACACTGAAGCTTTCTTT. Its protein is CASSYTQNTEAFF.

The J gene is TRBJ2-1, the V gene TRBV7-3; 14 bases match TRBD2. V was clipped by 5 bases and J by 4 bases; unmatched bases: 7. The V gene's germline CDR1 is SGHTA and CDR2 FQGTGA. The CDR3 has 17 residues. The CDR3 spells CASSPGLAGGLYNEQFF. CDR3 sequence (DNA): TGTGCCAGCAGCCCAGGACTAGCGGGAGGACTTTACAATGAGCAGTTCTTC.

This clone appeared once. This chain joins TRBV28 and TRBJ1-2, with TRBD1 matching over 8 bases. Germline CDR1 is MDHEN and CDR2 is SYDVKM. The CDR3 loop spans 18 amino acids. V lost 5 bases and J lost 4; bases outside the gene matches: 18. CDR3 sequence reads: CASSRWSRDRNYSYGYTF. DNA of the CDR3: TGTGCCAGCAGTCGATGGTCCCGGGACAGGAATTATAGCTATGGCTACACCTTC.

This clone was picked up one time. This chain links TRBV12-5 with TRBJ1-4; TRBD1 aligns across 8 bases. V shed 2 bases and J 3 bases; nucleotides not matched to a gene: 5. The CDR3 runs to 16 residues. Germline CDR1 reads LGHNT; CDR2 reads FRNRAP. The CDR3 protein is CASGLTHRGSNEKLFF. In nucleotides, the CDR3 is TGTGCTAGTGGTTTGACGCACAGGGGGTCTAATGAAAAACTGTTTTTT.

The genes are TRBV27 and TRBJ1-4; no definite D call. Per the germline V gene, CDR1 is MNHEY and CDR2 is SMNVEV (reference sequence). The CDR3 length is 16 residues. Trimming took off 3 bases at V and 0 bases at J, with 11 bases between the two ends. CDR3 nucleotide sequence: TGTGCCAGCAGTTTTACAGTCACGGCAACTAATGAAAAACTGTTTTTT. This encodes CASSFTVTATNEKLFF.

The chain carries TRBV2 and TRBJ1-6; D may be TRBD1 (6 bases). In germline, CDR1 is SNHLY, CDR2 FYNNEI. The length of the CDR3 is 12 residues. Deletions cut 6 bases from V and 15 bases from J, with 15 bases between. CDR3 protein: CASRDITGLLHF. DNA of the CDR3: TGTGCCAGCAGGGATATAACAGGGCTCCTCCACTTT.

This clone was recorded only once. This rearrangement joins TRBV3-1 (or the pseudogene TRBV3-2) to TRBJ2-1; weak D call: TRBD1 (5 bases). V was shortened by 1 base and J by 0 bases, with 16 bases between the two germline ends. The CDR3 consists of 18 residues. Germline V gene lookup returns CDR1 LGHDT and CDR2 YNNKEL (reference sequence). CDR3 bases: TGTGCCAGCAGCCAAGTGAGCCACAGGAGAAGCTCCTACAATGAGCAGTTCTTC. Protein: CASSQVSHRRSSYNEQFF.

The rearrangement uses TRBV7-2 and TRBJ2-4; 8 bases align to TRBD1. CDR3 length: 18 amino acids. From germline, CDR1 is SGHTA and CDR2 FQGNSA. Unmatched junction bases numbered 12, after V lost 5 bases and J lost 0 bases. CDR3 sequence: CASSLRQGLTLAKNIQYF. The CDR3 coding sequence is TGTGCCAGCAGCCTCCGACAGGGGCTAACCTTAGCCAAAAACATTCAGTACTTC.

At least ten counts were recorded for this clone. The chain employs TRBV6-6 and TRBJ1-5, with 8 bases matching TRBD1. The junction had 4 bases not matched to a gene; V was cut back by 6 bases and J by 0 bases. The CDR3 contains 15 residues. CDR1 is MNHNY, CDR2 SVGAGI, per germline (reference sequence). As DNA, the CDR3 is TGTGCCAGCAGCAGGACAGGGCATAGCAATCAGCCCCAGCATTTT. This translates into CASSRTGHSNQPQHF.

V gene TRBV6-5 combines with J gene TRBJ2-7; 8 bases agree with TRBD1. V gave up 6 bases and J gave up 5 bases; unmatched junction bases: 12. The CDR3 extends over 15 amino acids. Germline V gives CDR1 MNHEY, CDR2 SVGAGI. The CDR3 region is CASRPRGGQGDEQYF. CDR3 sequence (DNA): TGTGCCAGCAGACCCAGGGGAGGACAGGGCGACGAGCAGTACTTC.

This clone was detected once. The chain carries TRBV19 and TRBJ1-2, with TRBD1 as a possible D gene (5 bases). CDR1 and CDR2 from the germline V gene are LNHDA and SQIVND (reference sequence). The germline V and J ends were trimmed by 11 bases and 4 bases, with 14 bases remaining between them. The CDR3 extends over 12 amino acids. The DNA of the CDR3 is TGTGCCGGGGGGGGAGCCCTCTATGGCTACACCTTC. It yields the protein CAGGGALYGYTF.

Note on this clone: Compared with germline, one end of the junction differs, possibly owing to a read error. The chain combines TRBV5-6 with TRBJ2-1, with a possible D match to TRBD1 (6 bases). The CDR3 is made up of 11 amino acids. The germline V gene encodes CDR1 SGHDT and CDR2 YYEEEE. CDR3 bases: TGTGCCAGCAGCTTAACCGGGACACAGCTCTTC. This translates into CASSLTGTQLF.